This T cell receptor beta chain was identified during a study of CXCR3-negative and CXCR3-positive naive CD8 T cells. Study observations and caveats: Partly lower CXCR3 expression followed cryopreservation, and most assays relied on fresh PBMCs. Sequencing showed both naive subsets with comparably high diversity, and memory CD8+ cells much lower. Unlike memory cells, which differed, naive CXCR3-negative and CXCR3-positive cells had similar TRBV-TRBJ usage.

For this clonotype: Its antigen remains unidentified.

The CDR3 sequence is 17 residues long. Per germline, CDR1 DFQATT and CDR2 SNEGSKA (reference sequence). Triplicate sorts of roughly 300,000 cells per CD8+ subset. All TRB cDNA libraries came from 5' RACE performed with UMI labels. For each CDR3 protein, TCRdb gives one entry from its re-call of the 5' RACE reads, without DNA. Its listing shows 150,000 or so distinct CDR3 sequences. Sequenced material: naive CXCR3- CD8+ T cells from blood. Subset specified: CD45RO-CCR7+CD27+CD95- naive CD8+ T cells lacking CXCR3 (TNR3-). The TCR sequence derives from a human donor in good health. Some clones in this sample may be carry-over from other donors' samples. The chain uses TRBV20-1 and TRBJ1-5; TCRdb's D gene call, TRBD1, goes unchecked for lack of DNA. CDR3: CSARIGTGEMANQPQHF.